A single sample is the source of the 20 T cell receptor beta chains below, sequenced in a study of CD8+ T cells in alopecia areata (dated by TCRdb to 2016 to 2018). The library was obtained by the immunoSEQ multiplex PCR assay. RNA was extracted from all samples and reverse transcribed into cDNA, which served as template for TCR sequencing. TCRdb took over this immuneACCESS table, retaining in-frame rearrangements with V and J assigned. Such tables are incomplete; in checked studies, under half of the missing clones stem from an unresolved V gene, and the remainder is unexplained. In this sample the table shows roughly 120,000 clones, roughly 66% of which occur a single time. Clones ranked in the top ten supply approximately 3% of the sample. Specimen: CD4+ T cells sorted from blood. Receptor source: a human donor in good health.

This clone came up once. The CDR3 region has the DNA TGCAGCGTTAAAACTACAGTGGTGAACACTGAAGCTTTCTTT. Protein product: CSVKTTVVNTEAFF. The chain is built from TRBV29-1 and TRBJ1-1, with D uncertain. Germline V gives CDR1 SQVTM, CDR2 ANQGSEA. V lost 5 bases, J lost 0 bases, and 13 bases lay in between. The CDR3 consists of 14 residues.

The DNA for the CDR3 is TGTGCCAGCAGTGATCCCCGGGGTAAAAACATTCAGTACTTC. Translated: CASSDPRGKNIQYF. This chain connects TRBV25-1 to TRBJ2-4; tentative D call: TRBD2 (5 bases). CDR1 and CDR2 from the germline V gene are MGHDK and SYGVNS. The CDR3 contains 14 residues. V was clipped by 3 bases and J by 4 bases, with 10 bases between them.

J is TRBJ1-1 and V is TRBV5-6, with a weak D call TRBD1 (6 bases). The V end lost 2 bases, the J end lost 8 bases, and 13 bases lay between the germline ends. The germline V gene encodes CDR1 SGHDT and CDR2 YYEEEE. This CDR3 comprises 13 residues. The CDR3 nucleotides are TGTGCCAGCAGCTTATTGGGCGACAGGGAAGCTTTCTTT. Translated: CASSLLGDREAFF.

The CDR3 region has the DNA TGTGCCAGCAGCTTAGGGCTCAGGGGTACCGGGGAGCTGTTTTTT. Protein product: CASSLGLRGTGELFF. The rearrangement links TRBV11-3 to TRBJ2-2; maybe TRBD1 (6 bases). V lost 1 base and J lost 5, with 11 bases in between. Germline V gives CDR1 SGHNT, CDR2 YENEEA. The CDR3 is 15 amino acids.

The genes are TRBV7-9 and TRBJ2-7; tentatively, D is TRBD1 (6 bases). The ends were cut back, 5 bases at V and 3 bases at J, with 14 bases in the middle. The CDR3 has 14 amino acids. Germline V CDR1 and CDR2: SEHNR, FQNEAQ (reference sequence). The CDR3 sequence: CASSIQGRSYEQYF. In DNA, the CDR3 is TGTGCCAGCAGCATACAGGGACGGAGCTACGAGCAGTACTTC.

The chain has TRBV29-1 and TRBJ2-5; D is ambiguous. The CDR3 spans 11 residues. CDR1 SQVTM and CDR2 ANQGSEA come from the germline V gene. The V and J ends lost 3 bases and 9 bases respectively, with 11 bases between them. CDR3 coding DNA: TGCAGCGTTGATCGCAGTCGGGCCCAGTACTTC. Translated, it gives CSVDRSRAQYF.

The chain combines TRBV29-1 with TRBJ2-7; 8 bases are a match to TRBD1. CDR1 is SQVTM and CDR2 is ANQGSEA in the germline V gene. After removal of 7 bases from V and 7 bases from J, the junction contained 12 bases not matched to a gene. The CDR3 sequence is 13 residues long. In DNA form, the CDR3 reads TGCAGCGCCCGTCTACAGGGGGTGCGGGAGCAGTACTTC. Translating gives CSARLQGVREQYF.

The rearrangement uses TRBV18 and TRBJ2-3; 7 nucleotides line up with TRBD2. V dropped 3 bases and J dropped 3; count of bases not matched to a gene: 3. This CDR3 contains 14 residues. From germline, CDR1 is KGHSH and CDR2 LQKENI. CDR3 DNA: TGTGCCAGCTCACCGACAGCGGGGACAGATACGCAGTATTTT. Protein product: CASSPTAGTDTQYF.

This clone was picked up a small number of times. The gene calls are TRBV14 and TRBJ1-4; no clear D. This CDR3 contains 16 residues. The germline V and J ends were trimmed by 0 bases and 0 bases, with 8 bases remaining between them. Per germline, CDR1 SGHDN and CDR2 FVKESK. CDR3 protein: CASSQEAVSTNEKLFF. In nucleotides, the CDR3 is TGTGCCAGCAGCCAAGAAGCGGTCTCAACTAATGAAAAACTGTTTTTT.

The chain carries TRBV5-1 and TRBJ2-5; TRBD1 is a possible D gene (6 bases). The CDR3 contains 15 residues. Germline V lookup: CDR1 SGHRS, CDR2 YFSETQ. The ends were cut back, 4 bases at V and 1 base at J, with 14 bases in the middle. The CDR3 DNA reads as TGCGCCAGCAGCCTGTTAACAGGGAGCCAAGAGACCCAGTACTTC. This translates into CASSLLTGSQETQYF.

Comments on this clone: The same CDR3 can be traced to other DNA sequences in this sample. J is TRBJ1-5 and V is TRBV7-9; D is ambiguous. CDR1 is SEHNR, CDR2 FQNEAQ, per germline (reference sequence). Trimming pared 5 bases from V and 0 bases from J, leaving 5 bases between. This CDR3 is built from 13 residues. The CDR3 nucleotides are TGTGCCAGCAGCCGGAATAGCAATCAGCCCCAGCATTTT. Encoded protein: CASSRNSNQPQHF.

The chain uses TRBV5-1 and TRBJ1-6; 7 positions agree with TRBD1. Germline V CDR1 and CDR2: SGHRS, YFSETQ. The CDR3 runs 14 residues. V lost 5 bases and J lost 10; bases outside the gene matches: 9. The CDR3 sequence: CASRPGQPKSPLHF. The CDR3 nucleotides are TGCGCCAGCAGGCCGGGACAGCCCAAATCACCCCTCCACTTT.

DNA of the CDR3: TGTGCCAGTCCTCCGGGACTAGCGAGGTACGAGCAGTACTTC. As protein: CASPPGLARYEQYF. V gene TRBV19 combines with J gene TRBJ2-7; 10 bases align to TRBD2. Trimming cost V 8 bases and J 4 bases; bases outside gene matches: 8. CDR3 length equals 14 residues. Germline lookup yields CDR1 LNHDA and CDR2 SQIVND (reference sequence).

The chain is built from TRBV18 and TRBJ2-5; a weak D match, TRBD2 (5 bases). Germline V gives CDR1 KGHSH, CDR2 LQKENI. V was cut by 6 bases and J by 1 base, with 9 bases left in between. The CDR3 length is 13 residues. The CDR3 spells CASSTGSQETQYF. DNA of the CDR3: TGTGCCAGCTCCACGGGGAGCCAAGAGACCCAGTACTTC. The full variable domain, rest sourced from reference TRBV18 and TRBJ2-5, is NAGVMQNPRHLVRRRGQEARLRCSPMKGHSHVYWYRQLPEEGLKFMVYLQKENIIDESGMPKERFSAEFPKEGPSILRIQQVVRGDSAAYFCASSTGSQETQYFGPGTRLLVL.

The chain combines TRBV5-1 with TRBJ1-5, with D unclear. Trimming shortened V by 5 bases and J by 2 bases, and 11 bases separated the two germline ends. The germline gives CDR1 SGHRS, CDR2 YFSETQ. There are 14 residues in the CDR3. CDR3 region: CASRPTTGNQPQHF. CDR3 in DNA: TGCGCCAGCAGGCCAACCACGGGCAATCAGCCCCAGCATTTT.

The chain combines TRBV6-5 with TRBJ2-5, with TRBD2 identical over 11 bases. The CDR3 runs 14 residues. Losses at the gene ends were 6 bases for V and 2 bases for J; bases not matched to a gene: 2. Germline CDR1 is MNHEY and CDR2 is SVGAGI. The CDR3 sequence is CASRRLAGQETQYF. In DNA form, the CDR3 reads TGTGCCAGCAGAAGACTAGCGGGGCAAGAGACCCAGTACTTC.

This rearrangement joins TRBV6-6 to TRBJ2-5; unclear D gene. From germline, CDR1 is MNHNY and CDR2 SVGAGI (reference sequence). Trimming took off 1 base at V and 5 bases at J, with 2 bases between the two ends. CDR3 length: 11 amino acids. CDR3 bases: TGTGCCAGCAGTTACTTTGAGACCCAGTACTTC. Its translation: CASSYFETQYF.

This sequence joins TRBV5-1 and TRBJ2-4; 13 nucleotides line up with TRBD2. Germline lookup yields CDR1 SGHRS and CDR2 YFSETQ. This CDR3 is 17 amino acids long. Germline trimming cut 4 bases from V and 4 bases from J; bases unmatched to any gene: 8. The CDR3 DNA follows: TGCGCCAGCAGCCCCAGGACTAGCGGGGGATCAAAAAACATTCAGTACTTC. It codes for CASSPRTSGGSKNIQYF.

The chain's CDR3 is CASSPGTGSTGELFF. The DNA for the CDR3 is TGTGCCAGCAGCCCCGGGACAGGGTCCACCGGGGAGCTGTTTTTT. This chain joins TRBV4-2 and TRBJ2-2; 9 bases align to TRBD1. Germline V gene data show CDR1 as LGHNA and CDR2 as YNFKEQ. There are 15 residues in the CDR3. V lost 4 bases, J lost 4 bases, and 4 bases stayed unmatched.

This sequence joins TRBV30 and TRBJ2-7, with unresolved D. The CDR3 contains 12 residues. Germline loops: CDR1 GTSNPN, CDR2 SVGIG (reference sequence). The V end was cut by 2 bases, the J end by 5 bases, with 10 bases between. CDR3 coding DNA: TGTGCCTGGAGTTCCCTTAAGAACGAGCAGTACTTC. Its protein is CAWSSLKNEQYF.